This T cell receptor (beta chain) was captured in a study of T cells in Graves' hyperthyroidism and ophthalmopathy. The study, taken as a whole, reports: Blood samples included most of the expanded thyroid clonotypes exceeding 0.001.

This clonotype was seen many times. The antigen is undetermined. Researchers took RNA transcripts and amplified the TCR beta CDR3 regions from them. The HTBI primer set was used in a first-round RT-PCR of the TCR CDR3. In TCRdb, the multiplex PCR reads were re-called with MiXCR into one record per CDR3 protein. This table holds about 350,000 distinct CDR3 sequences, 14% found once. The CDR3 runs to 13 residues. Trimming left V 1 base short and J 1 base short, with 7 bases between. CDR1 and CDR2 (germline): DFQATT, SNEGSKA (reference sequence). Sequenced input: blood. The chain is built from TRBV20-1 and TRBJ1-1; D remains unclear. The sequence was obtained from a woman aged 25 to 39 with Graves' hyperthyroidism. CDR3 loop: CSARAQPNTEAFF. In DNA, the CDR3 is TGCAGTGCTAGAGCACAGCCGAACACTGAAGCTTTCTTT.